A single sample is the source of the 8 T cell receptor beta chains below, sequenced in a study of T cell responses to AZD1222 COVID-19 vaccine (dated by TCRdb to the early 2020s). The library came from the immunoSEQ multiplex PCR assay. As stored in TCRdb, this immuneACCESS dataset retains in-frame rearrangements with V and J assigned. A fraction of the clones does not appear; measured against another copy, unresolved V genes explain less than half of the discrepancy, and the remainder lacks a known reason. The sample contains 160,000 or so clones, approximately 91% of them found a single time. The ten largest account for roughly 6.9% of the sample. This specimen's time point label, per the study, means: sample from adult after SARS-CoV-2 infection, after symptom onset. The input for sequencing was peripheral blood, taken after recovery from COVID-19. The receptors come from an adult who had recovered from COVID-19.

The chain has TRBV28 and TRBJ1-2, with D maybe TRBD1 (5 bases). Germline V CDR1 and CDR2: MDHEN, SYDVKM. The CDR3 totals 14 residues. Trimming removed 5 bases from V and 4 bases from J, with 14 bases in between. CDR3 amino acids: CASSPPGGLYGYTF. CDR3 nucleotide sequence: TGTGCCAGCAGTCCACCGGGGGGACTCTATGGCTACACCTTC.

DNA of the CDR3: TGTGCCAGCAGCCCCAGGACTAGGGGAGGGGATACGCAGTATTTT. Its translation is CASSPRTRGGDTQYF. The genes are TRBV6-5 and TRBJ2-3, with 7 nucleotides matching TRBD2. The CDR3 has 15 residues. The germline gives CDR1 MNHEY, CDR2 SVGAGI. J gave up 6 bases and V 6 bases, and 12 bases lay outside the gene matches.

This clone was picked up a small number of times. The rearrangement joins TRBV12-5 to TRBJ2-7, with D perhaps matching TRBD1 (5 bases). The V and J ends lost 8 bases and 6 bases respectively, with 14 bases between them. Germline-derived CDR1 and CDR2 are LGHNT and FRNRAP. This CDR3 contains 12 residues. The CDR3 DNA is TGTGCTAGTTCCCAGGGCCCCAGCGAGCAGTACTTC. It specifies CASSQGPSEQYF.

The J gene is TRBJ2-1, the V gene TRBV4-2, with 8 bases matching TRBD1. The CDR3 loop spans 13 amino acids. Germline loops: CDR1 LGHNA, CDR2 YNFKEQ. V was pared by 4 bases and J by 8 bases, with 4 bases of the junction left unmatched. The CDR3 DNA reads TGTGCCAGCAGCCTCGGACAGGGCGATGAGCAGTTCTTC. Translated: CASSLGQGDEQFF.

The chain recombines TRBV7-2 with TRBJ1-6; D may be TRBD1 (6 bases). The germline V gene encodes CDR1 SGHTA and CDR2 FQGNSA. This CDR3 contains 13 residues. Deletions cut 5 bases from V and 6 bases from J, with 8 bases between. CDR3 sequence reads: CASSADSNSPLHF. The CDR3 DNA reads TGTGCCAGCAGCGCGGACAGTAATTCACCCCTCCACTTT.

The chain links TRBV5-4 to TRBJ2-7; D may match TRBD1 or TRBD2 (5 bases each). The V end was cut by 4 bases, the J end by 6 bases, with 17 bases between. The CDR3 extends over 14 amino acids. CDR1 and CDR2 (germline): SGHNT, YYREEE (reference sequence). DNA for the CDR3: TGTGCCAGCAGCCCTGATGGGGGTTTCGGCGAGCAGTACTTC. It is translated as CASSPDGGFGEQYF.

This rearrangement joins TRBV5-4 to TRBJ2-1; 10 bases align to TRBD1. V shed 4 bases and J 2 bases; nucleotides not matched to a gene: 3. The CDR3 spans 15 residues. Germline CDR1 reads SGHNT; CDR2 reads YYREEE (reference sequence). CDR3: CASSRGQGTYNEQFF. The CDR3 DNA sequence: TGTGCCAGCAGCCGGGGACAGGGGACCTACAATGAGCAGTTCTTC.

The chain has TRBV6-5 and TRBJ1-6; D remains unclear. V lost 6 bases, J lost 6 bases, and 15 bases lay in between. From germline, CDR1 is MNHEY and CDR2 SVGAGI. CDR3 size: 15 residues. The CDR3 protein is CASSLGPTGNSPLHF. CDR3 nucleotide sequence: TGTGCCAGCAGCCTCGGTCCTACGGGTAATTCACCCCTCCACTTT.